A single sample gave rise to the 7 T cell receptor beta chains below, sequenced in a study of OX40 agonist ivuxolimab in advanced cancers. Some clones are missing from TCRdb's copy, which holds only in-frame ones; the method was immunoSEQ multiplex PCR. The sample includes tens of thousands of clones, 80% to 95% of them seen just once. This specimen consisted of CD4+ or CD8+ T cells sorted from blood, obtained in a trial of the OX40 agonist ivuxolimab. The receptor set was obtained from an adult with an advanced solid tumor such as melanoma, head and neck, liver or kidney cancer.

The V call is TRBV27, the J call TRBJ1-2; a possible D gene is TRBD1 (6 bases). The CDR3 is made up of 13 amino acids. CDR1 is MNHEY and CDR2 is SMNVEV in the germline V gene (reference sequence). Trimming stripped 5 bases from V and 8 bases from J, with 15 bases between. The CDR3 loop reads CASSLGGRGGYTF. CDR3 in DNA: TGTGCCAGCAGTCTGGGGGGGCGCGGAGGCTACACCTTC.

This rearrangement joins TRBV2 to TRBJ1-2; D unclear. The CDR3 has 11 amino acids. Trimming took off 5 bases at V and 8 bases at J, with 9 bases between the two ends. Germline CDR1 reads SNHLY; CDR2 reads FYNNEI. The CDR3 protein is CASSWELGYTF. The CDR3 DNA sequence: TGTGCCAGCAGTTGGGAGCTGGGCTACACCTTC.

V and J are TRBV6-5 and TRBJ2-7, with a weak D call TRBD2 (5 bases). Between the trimmed V and J ends, which lost 4 bases and 2 bases, there was a span of 9 bases. Per germline, CDR1 MNHEY and CDR2 SVGAGI. The CDR3 has 13 residues. CDR3 coding DNA: TGTGCCAGCAGTTTCGGGGTCACCTACGAGCAGTACTTC. It encodes CASSFGVTYEQYF.

V and J are TRBV23-1 and TRBJ2-7, with D hard to call. TRBV23-1 is designated an ORF whose function remains uncertain. V lost 10 bases to trimming and J lost 1 base, with 14 bases between them. The CDR3 loop spans 13 amino acids. The CDR3 DNA follows: TGCGCCATCCACAGACCTTCTTCCTACGAGCAGTACTTC. Its translation: CAIHRPSSYEQYF.

The chain combines TRBV27 with TRBJ2-7; 10 bases map to TRBD2. The germline V gene has CDR1 MNHEY and CDR2 SMNVEV (reference sequence). V shed 2 bases and J 3 bases; nucleotides not matched to a gene: 1. The CDR3 sequence is 14 residues long. CDR3 protein: CASSLIAGGYEQYF. In DNA form, the CDR3 reads TGTGCCAGCAGTTTAATAGCGGGGGGCTACGAGCAGTACTTC.

The V call is TRBV2, the J call TRBJ1-6; D remains unclear. The CDR3 sequence is 15 residues long. The germline V and J ends were trimmed by 6 bases and 0 bases, with 9 bases remaining between them. CDR1 SNHLY and CDR2 FYNNEI come from the germline V gene. The CDR3 spells CASSEWDSYNSPLHF. The CDR3 DNA sequence: TGTGCCAGCAGCGAGTGGGACTCCTATAATTCACCCCTCCACTTT. The whole variable domain, filled in from reference TRBV2 and TRBJ1-6, reads EPEVTQTPSHQVTQMGQEVILRCVPISNHLYFYWYRQILGQKVEFLVSFYNNEISEKSEIFDDQFSVERPDGSNFTLKIRSTKLEDSAMYFCASSEWDSYNSPLHFGNGTRLTVT.

The chain recombines TRBV9 with TRBJ2-1, with a tentative D call TRBD2 (5 bases). The CDR3 has 12 amino acids. The V gene's germline CDR1 is SGDLS and CDR2 YYNGEE. Trimming removed 3 bases at V and 8 bases at J, with 9 bases between. The CDR3 sequence: CASSAGGHEQFF. Here the CDR3 DNA reads TGTGCCAGCAGCGCAGGAGGCCATGAGCAGTTCTTC. The whole variable domain, remainder taken from reference TRBV9 and TRBJ2-1, is DSGVTQTPKHLITATGQRVTLRCSPRSGDLSVYWYQQSLDQGLQFLIQYYNGEERAKGNILERFSAQQFPDLHSELNLSSLELGDSALYFCASSAGGHEQFFGPGTRLTVL.